What follows are 24 T cell receptor beta chains derived from one specimen sequenced in a study of Ad26.COV2.S vaccination and SARS-CoV-2 variants. Treatment denoted: some 20 received Ad26.COV2.S at low or high dose, single or two shots; roughly five received placebo; per-sample allocation not given. Samples were taken on day 63 after the first vaccine or placebo injection. The repertoire was sequenced with immunoSEQ multiplex PCR; TCRdb's copy has only in-frame clones and lacks some. This sample has around 300,000 clones, with approximately 86% found just once. The starting material was peripheral blood, obtained in a trial of Ad26.COV2.S vaccine versus placebo. Receptors were obtained from a person between 18 and 65 years old who received the Ad26.COV2.S COVID-19 vaccine or a placebo.

The chain couples TRBV3-1 (or the pseudogene TRBV3-2) to TRBJ2-7, with D possibly matching TRBD2 (7 bases). Germline lookup yields CDR1 LGHDT and CDR2 YNNKEL (reference sequence). The CDR3 is made up of 13 amino acids. V was cut by 10 bases and J by 6 bases, with 19 bases left in between. The CDR3 DNA reads TGTGCCACCCGGAGGGGAGGGGGAGGCGAGCAGTACTTC. Encoded protein: CATRRGGGGEQYF.

This rearrangement joins TRBV7-2 to TRBJ2-3; the match to TRBD2 covers 9 bases. Germline-derived CDR1 and CDR2 are SGHTA and FQGNSA. V was pared by 1 base and J by 4 bases, with 6 bases of the junction left unmatched. CDR3 length: 16 amino acids. In DNA, the CDR3 is TGTGCCAGCAGCTTAGGGGTAGCGGGAGCGGCAGATACGCAGTATTTT. This gives the protein CASSLGVAGAADTQYF.

The genes are TRBV28 and TRBJ2-2; 7 bases align to TRBD1. The CDR3 contains 15 residues. Looked up from germline, CDR1 is MDHEN and CDR2 is SYDVKM. With 5 bases clipped from V and 5 bases from J, the junction kept 8 bases outside the gene matches. CDR3 coding DNA: TGTGCCAGCAGTCAGACAGGGCCCAATACCGGGGAGCTGTTTTTT. Protein product: CASSQTGPNTGELFF.

This chain connects TRBV19 to TRBJ2-6; D is perhaps TRBD1 (6 bases). V was shortened by 3 bases and J by 0 bases, with 18 bases between the two germline ends. The CDR3 loop spans 19 amino acids. Germline values: CDR1 LNHDA, CDR2 SQIVND (reference sequence). CDR3 region: CASSISGTLYTSGANVLTF. CDR3 in DNA: TGTGCCAGTAGTATTAGTGGGACACTCTACACCTCTGGGGCCAACGTCCTGACTTTC. Based on the CDR3 plus reference TRBV19 and TRBJ2-6, the full variable domain is DGGITQSPKYLFRKEGQNVTLSCEQNLNHDAMYWYRQDPGQGLRLIYYSQIVNDFQKGDIAEGYSVSREKKESFPLTVTSAQKNPTAFYLCASSISGTLYTSGANVLTFGAGSRLTVL.

V is TRBV12-3 or TRBV12-4 and J is TRBJ1-5, with 7 nucleotides matching TRBD1. With V trimmed by 3 bases and J by 7 bases, 3 bases remained unmatched. The CDR3 has 13 amino acids. CDR3 nucleotides: TGTGCCAGCAGTTTCCGACAGGGCCAGCCCCAGCATTTT. It translates to CASSFRQGQPQHF.

There are a few counts of this clone. The chain links TRBV12-3 or TRBV12-4 to TRBJ2-7, with a weak D call TRBD2 (6 bases). The V and J ends lost 3 bases and 6 bases respectively, with 12 bases between them. The CDR3 contains 13 residues. The CDR3 reads CASSFLTRSEQYF. The CDR3 DNA follows: TGTGCCAGCAGTTTTTTGACTAGAAGCGAGCAGTACTTC.

V is TRBV27 and J is TRBJ2-7; TRBD2 matches 9 bases. Germline V gene lookup returns CDR1 MNHEY and CDR2 SMNVEV (reference sequence). J lost 3 bases, V lost 5 bases, and 11 bases had no gene match. The CDR3 is made up of 16 amino acids. The CDR3 region is CASSPTGTSNVYEQYF. CDR3 nucleotides: TGTGCCAGCAGTCCAACTGGGACTAGCAATGTCTACGAGCAGTACTTC.

The chain combines TRBV6-2 or TRBV6-3 with TRBJ1-2; 11 bases align to TRBD1. Unmatched junction bases numbered 8, after V lost 4 bases and J lost 7 bases. The length of the CDR3 is 15 residues. CDR1 is MNHEY and CDR2 is SVGEGT in the germline V gene. This CDR3 reads CASSSLGQGAGGYTF. The CDR3 bases are TGTGCCAGCAGTTCCCTCGGACAGGGGGCAGGTGGCTACACCTTC.

This chain uses TRBV2 with TRBJ2-2; D not certain. Trimming shortened V by 10 bases and J by 2 bases, and 14 bases separated the two germline ends. The CDR3 sequence is 14 residues long. Germline CDR1 SNHLY, CDR2 FYNNEI. DNA for the CDR3: TGTGCCACCGTAGGGTCTAGAAACACCGGGGAGCTGTTTTTT. Translating gives CATVGSRNTGELFF. Complete variable domain (other parts from reference TRBV2 and TRBJ2-2): EPEVTQTPSHQVTQMGQEVILRCVPISNHLYFYWYRQILGQKVEFLVSFYNNEISEKSEIFDDQFSVERPDGSNFTLKIRSTKLEDSAMYFCATVGSRNTGELFFGEGSRLTVL.

The chain recombines TRBV6-2 or TRBV6-3 with TRBJ2-1; TRBD2 matches at 8 bases. This CDR3 spans 16 amino acids. Trimming at V came to 2 bases and at J to 8 bases, leaving 11 bases not matched to a gene. Germline CDR1 and CDR2: MNHEY and SVGEGT. CDR3 bases: TGTGCCAGCAGTTACGATCGAACGGGAGGGCCGGATGAGCAGTTCTTC. This codes for CASSYDRTGGPDEQFF.

This chain uses TRBV9 with TRBJ2-3; a weak D match, TRBD1 (6 bases). The CDR3 is made up of 13 amino acids. Trimming removed 5 bases at V and 2 bases at J, with 9 bases between. Germline assignment: CDR1 SGDLS and CDR2 YYNGEE. The CDR3 region is CASSRDTTDTQYF. In DNA form, the CDR3 reads TGTGCCAGCAGTCGGGACACCACAGATACGCAGTATTTT.

The chain combines TRBV14 with TRBJ1-3; unclear D gene. This CDR3 region has 16 residues. Trimming stripped 4 bases from V and 0 bases from J, with 13 bases between. CDR1 and CDR2 from the germline V gene are SGHDN and FVKESK. CDR3 sequence reads: CASSPKAQNSGNTIYF. CDR3 nucleotide sequence: TGTGCCAGCAGCCCCAAGGCGCAAAACTCTGGAAACACCATATATTTT. Complete variable domain (other parts from reference TRBV14 and TRBJ1-3): EAGVTQFPSHSVIEKGQTVTLRCDPISGHDNLYWYRRVMGKEIKFLLHFVKESKQDESGMPNNRFLAERTGGTYSTLKVQPAELEDSGVYFCASSPKAQNSGNTIYFGEGSWLTVV.

V usage is TRBV4-2 and J usage is TRBJ2-5; no clear D gene. The CDR3 length is 13 residues. Germline V gives CDR1 LGHNA, CDR2 YNFKEQ. Between the trimmed V and J ends, which lost 2 bases and 6 bases, there was a span of 10 bases. CDR3 region: CASSQQPGQTQYF. For the CDR3, the DNA is TGTGCCAGCAGCCAACAACCCGGGCAGACCCAGTACTTC.

This rearrangement joins TRBV6-5 to TRBJ1-5; possible D gene TRBD1, 5 bases. In germline, CDR1 is MNHEY, CDR2 SVGAGI. The CDR3 loop spans 14 amino acids. V gave up 6 bases and J gave up 4 bases, with 13 bases separating them. CDR3 loop: CASRGPGTNQPQHF. CDR3 in DNA: TGTGCCAGCAGGGGGCCGGGTACTAATCAGCCCCAGCATTTT.

This chain links TRBV27 with TRBJ2-1; D possibly corresponds to TRBD2 (5 bases). With 3 bases removed from V and 10 bases from J, the gap between germline ends came to 16 bases. The CDR3 length is 14 residues. Germline lookup yields CDR1 MNHEY and CDR2 SMNVEV (reference sequence). The CDR3 is CASSLGPGKTEQFF. DNA of the CDR3: TGTGCCAGCAGTTTGGGTCCGGGGAAAACGGAGCAGTTCTTC.

V is TRBV9 and J is TRBJ1-1, with 8 bases that match TRBD1. The CDR3 sequence is 15 residues long. V gave up 3 bases and J gave up 5 bases; unmatched junction bases: 9. CDR1 and CDR2 from the germline V gene are SGDLS and YYNGEE. The CDR3 loop is CASSALGQGATEAFF. The CDR3 DNA reads TGTGCCAGCAGCGCGCTGGGGCAGGGGGCGACTGAAGCTTTCTTT.

The chain employs TRBV7-9 and TRBJ2-7, with D perhaps matching TRBD1 or TRBD2 (5 bases each). V dropped 5 bases and J dropped 3 bases, with 23 bases sitting between them. This CDR3 contains 17 residues. In germline, CDR1 is SEHNR, CDR2 FQNEAQ (reference sequence). The CDR3 DNA is TGTGCCAGCAGCCTCATTCGTGGCCGGGACCTATTCTACGAGCAGTACTTC. Its translation is CASSLIRGRDLFYEQYF.

This clone was seen a single time. V usage is TRBV19 and J usage is TRBJ1-2; possible D gene TRBD1, 5 bases. The CDR3 covers 12 residues. Germline V gene data show CDR1 as LNHDA and CDR2 as SQIVND (reference sequence). The germline V and J ends were trimmed by 7 bases and 2 bases, with 8 bases remaining between them. The CDR3 region is CASTGLNYGYTF. The CDR3 nucleotides read TGTGCCAGTACAGGGCTAAACTATGGCTACACCTTC.

The V gene is TRBV19, the J gene TRBJ2-7; 8 nucleotides agree with TRBD1. There are 15 residues in the CDR3. Germline loops: CDR1 LNHDA, CDR2 SQIVND (reference sequence). With 4 bases clipped from V and 6 bases from J, the junction kept 11 bases outside the gene matches. This chain's CDR3 is CASSRDRTGRGEQYF. Written as DNA, the CDR3 is TGTGCCAGTAGTAGGGACAGGACTGGTCGTGGCGAGCAGTACTTC.

The chain has TRBV7-2 and TRBJ2-5; no clear D gene. Germline lookup yields CDR1 SGHTA and CDR2 FQGNSA. Trimming stripped 2 bases from V and 4 bases from J, with 11 bases between. This CDR3 contains 14 residues. CDR3 DNA: TGTGCCAGCAGCTTACAGGAAGGTGGAGAGACCCAGTACTTC. Encoded protein: CASSLQEGGETQYF.

The chain combines TRBV4-1 with TRBJ2-4; a weak D match, TRBD1 (5 bases). This CDR3 is built from 16 residues. Germline V gene sequence: CDR1 MGHRA, CDR2 YSYEKL. V dropped 0 bases and J dropped 2 bases, with 11 bases sitting between them. The CDR3 here is CASSQDSGATKNIQYF. The CDR3 bases are TGCGCCAGCAGCCAAGATAGTGGGGCTACCAAAAACATTCAGTACTTC.

This rearrangement joins TRBV30 to TRBJ1-1; D remains unclear. CDR1 and CDR2 from the germline V gene are GTSNPN and SVGIG (reference sequence). V was trimmed by 8 bases and J by 1 base, leaving 20 bases between them. The CDR3 has 15 amino acids. The CDR3 DNA reads TGTGCCCGAAACAAAAAGGGCGTCGGGAACACTGAAGCTTTCTTT. The encoded protein is CARNKKGVGNTEAFF.

This rearrangement joins TRBV5-1 to TRBJ1-2; 8 bases line up with TRBD1. Germline-derived CDR1 and CDR2 are SGHRS and YFSETQ. The CDR3 spans 15 residues. The ends lost 1 base at V and 3 bases at J; junction bases unmatched: 5. CDR3 DNA sequence: TGCGCCAGCAGCTTGACGCCGGGACAGGACTATGGCTACACCTTC. Protein sequence: CASSLTPGQDYGYTF.

This chain links TRBV9 with TRBJ1-1; D is ambiguous. The CDR3 totals 14 residues. Trimming took 6 bases from V and 1 from J, leaving 13 bases between them. Germline CDR1 SGDLS, CDR2 YYNGEE. CDR3 sequence: CASTIGRQNTEAFF. The CDR3 region has the DNA TGTGCCAGCACCATAGGACGGCAGAACACTGAAGCTTTCTTT.